Presented here are 19 T cell receptor beta chains from one specimen sequenced in a study of neoadjuvant anti-PD-1 for oral cavity cancer. TCRdb's copy holds only in-frame clones and misses some; the assay was immunoSEQ multiplex PCR. The table shows 15,000 to 20,000 clones, with about 67% occurring only once. The sequencing here drew on PBMCs, taken before nivolumab (anti-PD-1) treatment. The receptors were gathered from a person between 40 and 80 years old with oral cavity squamous cell carcinoma.

This rearrangement joins TRBV28 to TRBJ1-5, with D uncertain. CDR1 is MDHEN, CDR2 SYDVKM, per germline. The CDR3 runs to 13 residues. Deletions cut 3 bases from V and 7 bases from J, with 10 bases between. CDR3 region: CASSFRGEQPQHF. DNA for the CDR3: TGTGCCAGCAGTTTTCGTGGAGAACAGCCCCAGCATTTT.

This clone was seen a few times. The chain carries TRBV28 and TRBJ1-3; 8 nucleotides match TRBD1. With 10 bases clipped from V and 5 bases from J, the junction kept 4 bases outside the gene matches. Germline V gene sequence: CDR1 MDHEN, CDR2 SYDVKM. The CDR3 consists of 12 residues. Here the CDR3 DNA reads TGTGCCATGCAGGGGGCAAGAAACACCATATATTTT. It encodes CAMQGARNTIYF.

The rearrangement links TRBV6-5 to TRBJ2-3; 7 nucleotides match TRBD2. Germline CDR1 is MNHEY and CDR2 is SVGAGI. Trimming at V came to 4 bases and at J to 7 bases, leaving 11 bases not matched to a gene. The CDR3 runs 15 residues. CDR3 sequence (DNA): TGTGCCAGCAGTTCGGCAGCCGCGGGAGCGAATACGCAGTATTTT. Its protein is CASSSAAAGANTQYF.

The chain joins TRBV5-4 to TRBJ2-7; 9 bases line up with TRBD1. Germline V gene data show CDR1 as SGHNT and CDR2 as YYREEE (reference sequence). CDR3 length: 15 residues. The V gene end was trimmed by 0 bases and the J gene end by 3 bases; junction bases not matched to a gene: 4. The CDR3 nucleotides are TGTGCCAGCAGCTTGGGACAGGGGGTCTTCTACGAGCAGTACTTC. This codes for CASSLGQGVFYEQYF.

The rearrangement joins TRBV30 to TRBJ2-2; possible D gene TRBD2, 5 bases. The CDR3 contains 13 residues. Germline V gene data show CDR1 as GTSNPN and CDR2 as SVGIG (reference sequence). Trimming removed 8 bases at V and 4 bases at J, with 14 bases between. The CDR3 loop reads CARGVSGTGELFF. CDR3 sequence (DNA): TGTGCCCGGGGAGTGTCGGGCACCGGGGAGCTGTTTTTT.

This clone has only a few counts. This sequence joins TRBV4-1 and TRBJ1-2; D remains unclear. CDR3 size: 15 residues. Germline V gene data show CDR1 as MGHRA and CDR2 as YSYEKL. Trimming took 3 bases from V and 4 from J, leaving 15 bases between them. The DNA for the CDR3 is TGCGCCAGCAGCCAGTCCACTACGAACGGCTATGGCTACACCTTC. Protein: CASSQSTTNGYGYTF.

V and J are TRBV6-5 and TRBJ2-6, with D possibly matching TRBD2 (6 bases). This CDR3 is 15 amino acids long. The germline V gene has CDR1 MNHEY and CDR2 SVGAGI. V lost 5 bases and J 1 base, leaving 9 bases between the germline ends. The CDR3 region is CASSPRGSGANVLTF. For the CDR3, the DNA is TGTGCCAGCAGTCCCCGGGGGTCTGGGGCCAACGTCCTGACTTTC.

V and J are TRBV7-8 and TRBJ1-5; D not resolved. Germline V gives CDR1 SGHVS, CDR2 FQNEAQ. V shed 5 bases and J shed 2 bases, with 10 bases lying between them. This CDR3 is built from 14 residues. CDR3 sequence: CASSDSEGNQPQHF. The CDR3 DNA reads as TGTGCCAGCAGCGATTCTGAGGGCAATCAGCCCCAGCATTTT.

There are a few counts of this clone. V is TRBV15 and J is TRBJ2-1, with 8 nucleotides matching TRBD2. The CDR3 spans 16 residues. With 1 base clipped from V and 6 bases from J, the junction kept 8 bases outside the gene matches. Germline V gives CDR1 LNHNV, CDR2 YYDKDF (reference sequence). The chain's CDR3 is CATSRAGGPGSNEQFF. The CDR3 region has the DNA TGTGCCACCAGCAGAGCGGGAGGGCCGGGGAGCAATGAGCAGTTCTTC.

The chain is built from TRBV11-2 and TRBJ2-3; D remains ambiguous. With 1 base removed from V and 0 bases from J, the gap between germline ends came to 8 bases. The CDR3 is made up of 15 amino acids. Per the germline V gene, CDR1 is SGHAT and CDR2 is FQNNGV. The CDR3 is CASSLGSISTDTQYF. In nucleotides, the CDR3 is TGTGCCAGCAGCTTAGGATCCATTAGCACAGATACGCAGTATTTT.

The chain uses TRBV5-1 and TRBJ2-1; D might be TRBD2 (5 bases). The CDR3 is 13 residues long. The germline gives CDR1 SGHRS, CDR2 YFSETQ. The germline V and J ends were trimmed by 0 bases and 7 bases, with 8 bases remaining between them. DNA of the CDR3: TGCGCCAGCAGCTTGGGTCTAGCAAATGAGCAGTTCTTC. It encodes CASSLGLANEQFF.

The rearrangement links TRBV2 to TRBJ1-1; 9 nucleotides agree with TRBD1. From germline, CDR1 is SNHLY and CDR2 FYNNEI. The CDR3 consists of 13 residues. The CDR3 region is CFRRGQGNTEAFF. Here the CDR3 DNA reads TGTTTCCGTCGGGGACAGGGGAACACTGAAGCTTTCTTT.

The gene calls are TRBV5-1 and TRBJ1-4; unclear D gene. The CDR3 is 15 amino acids. Trimming removed 0 bases from V and 6 bases from J, with 12 bases in between. Germline V gene sequence: CDR1 SGHRS, CDR2 YFSETQ. The CDR3, as DNA: TGCGCCAGCAGCTTGGGGGCCGCCCTTGATGAAAAACTGTTTTTT. This codes for CASSLGAALDEKLFF.

This clone was detected a few times. V is TRBV4-2 and J is TRBJ2-7, with D possibly matching TRBD2 (8 bases). This CDR3 region has 16 residues. Trimming took off 4 bases at V and 0 bases at J, with 16 bases between the two ends. Germline V CDR1 and CDR2: LGHNA, YNFKEQ. The CDR3 bases are TGTGCCAGCAGCCCCCGGGAGGGGGACAGCTCCTACGAGCAGTACTTC. Its protein product is CASSPREGDSSYEQYF.

The CDR3 DNA is TGTGCCAGCAGTAAACGTGGACAGGGGATGGGAGCTTTCTTT. Its protein product is CASSKRGQGMGAFF. The rearrangement uses TRBV28 and TRBJ1-1; 9 nucleotides agree with TRBD1. The CDR3 consists of 14 residues. V shed 5 bases and J 10 bases; nucleotides not matched to a gene: 11. Germline CDR1 and CDR2: MDHEN and SYDVKM. Together with reference TRBV28 and TRBJ1-1, the CDR3 gives the full variable domain: DVKVTQSSRYLVKRTGEKVFLECVQDMDHENMFWYRQDPGLGLRLIYFSYDVKMKEKGDIPEGYSVSREKKERFSLILESASTNQTSMYLCASSKRGQGMGAFFGQGTRLTVV.

The chain joins TRBV5-4 to TRBJ2-7; no firm D call. Germline-derived CDR1 and CDR2 are SGHNT and YYREEE (reference sequence). Deletions cut 4 bases from V and 5 bases from J, with 13 bases between. The CDR3 has 13 amino acids. The CDR3 nucleotides read TGTGCCAGCAGCCTCCCCGGGCAGGACGAGCAGTACTTC. Translation: CASSLPGQDEQYF.

The V call is TRBV27, the J call TRBJ2-3, with 12 bases identical to TRBD2. The trim removed 6 bases at V and 5 bases at J, leaving 9 bases unmatched. Germline V lookup: CDR1 MNHEY, CDR2 SMNVEV (reference sequence). This CDR3 has 16 amino acids. CDR3 nucleotide sequence: TGTGCCAGCAGCTTAAATTCGGGACTAGCGGGAGATACGCAGTATTTT. Its translation is CASSLNSGLAGDTQYF.

The chain combines TRBV14 with TRBJ2-7, with D unclear. V dropped 0 bases and J dropped 2 bases, with 17 bases sitting between them. Germline CDR1 SGHDN, CDR2 FVKESK. CDR3 length equals 17 residues. CDR3 coding DNA: TGTGCCAGCAGCCAAGATGTAGTTGGTGAGGATACCTACGAGCAGTACTTC. It is translated as CASSQDVVGEDTYEQYF.

DNA of the CDR3: TGCGCCAGCAGCTGGGGGACTTACATGAACACTGAAGCTTTCTTT. Translated: CASSWGTYMNTEAFF. V gene TRBV5-1 combines with J gene TRBJ1-1; the D gene is possibly TRBD1 (5 bases). Germline V gene sequence: CDR1 SGHRS, CDR2 YFSETQ. The CDR3 has 15 residues. Trimming removed 3 bases at V and 0 bases at J, with 12 bases between.